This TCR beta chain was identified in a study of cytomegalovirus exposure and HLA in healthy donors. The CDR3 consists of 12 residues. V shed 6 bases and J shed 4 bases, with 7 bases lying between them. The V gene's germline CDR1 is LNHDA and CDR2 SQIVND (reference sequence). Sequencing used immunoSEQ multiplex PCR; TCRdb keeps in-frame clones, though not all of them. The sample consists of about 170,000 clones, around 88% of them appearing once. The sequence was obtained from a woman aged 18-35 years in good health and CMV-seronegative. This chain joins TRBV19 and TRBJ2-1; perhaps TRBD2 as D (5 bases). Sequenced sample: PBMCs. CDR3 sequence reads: CASSWRYNEQFF. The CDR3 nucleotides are TGTGCCAGTAGCTGGAGGTACAATGAGCAGTTCTTC.